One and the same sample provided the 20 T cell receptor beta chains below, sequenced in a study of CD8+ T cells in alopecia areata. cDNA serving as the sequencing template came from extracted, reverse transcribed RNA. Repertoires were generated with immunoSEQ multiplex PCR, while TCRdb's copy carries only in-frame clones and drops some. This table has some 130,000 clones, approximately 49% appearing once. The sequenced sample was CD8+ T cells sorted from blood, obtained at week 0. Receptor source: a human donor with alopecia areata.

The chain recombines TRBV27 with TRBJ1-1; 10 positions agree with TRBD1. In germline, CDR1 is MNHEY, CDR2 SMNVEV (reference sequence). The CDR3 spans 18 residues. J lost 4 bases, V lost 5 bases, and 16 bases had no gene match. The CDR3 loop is CASSPSPGTGVFGTEAFF. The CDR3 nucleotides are TGTGCCAGCAGTCCAAGTCCCGGGACAGGGGTTTTTGGCACTGAAGCTTTCTTT.

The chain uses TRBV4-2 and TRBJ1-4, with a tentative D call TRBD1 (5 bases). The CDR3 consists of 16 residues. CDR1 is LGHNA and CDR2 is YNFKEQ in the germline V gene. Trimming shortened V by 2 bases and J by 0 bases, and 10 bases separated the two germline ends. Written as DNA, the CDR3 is TGTGCCAGCAGCCAAAACGGGGACTCAACTAATGAAAAACTGTTTTTT. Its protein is CASSQNGDSTNEKLFF.

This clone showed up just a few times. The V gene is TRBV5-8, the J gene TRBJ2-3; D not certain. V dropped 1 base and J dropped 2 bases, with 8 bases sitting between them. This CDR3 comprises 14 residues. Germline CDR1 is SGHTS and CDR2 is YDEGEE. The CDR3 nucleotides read TGTGCCAGCAGCTTGTTAGCATTCACAGATACGCAGTATTTT. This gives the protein CASSLLAFTDTQYF.

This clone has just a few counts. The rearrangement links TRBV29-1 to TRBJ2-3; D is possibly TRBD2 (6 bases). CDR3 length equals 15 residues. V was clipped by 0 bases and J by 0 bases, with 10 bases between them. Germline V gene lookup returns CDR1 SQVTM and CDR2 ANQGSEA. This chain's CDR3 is CSVEELAASTDTQYF. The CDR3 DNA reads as TGCAGCGTTGAAGAGTTAGCGGCTAGCACAGATACGCAGTATTTT.

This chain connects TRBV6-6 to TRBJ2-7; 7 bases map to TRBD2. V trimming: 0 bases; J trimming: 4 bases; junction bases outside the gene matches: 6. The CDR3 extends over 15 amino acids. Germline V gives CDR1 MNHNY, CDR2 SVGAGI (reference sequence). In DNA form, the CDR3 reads TGTGCCAGCAGTTACTCCGCTAGCGGAGGATACGAGCAGTACTTC. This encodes CASSYSASGGYEQYF.

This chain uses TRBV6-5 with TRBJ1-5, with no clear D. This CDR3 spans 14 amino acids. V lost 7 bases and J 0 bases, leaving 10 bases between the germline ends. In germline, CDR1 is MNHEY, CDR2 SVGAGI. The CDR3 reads CASNPTDSNQPQHF. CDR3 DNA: TGTGCCAGCAACCCGACGGATAGCAATCAGCCCCAGCATTTT.

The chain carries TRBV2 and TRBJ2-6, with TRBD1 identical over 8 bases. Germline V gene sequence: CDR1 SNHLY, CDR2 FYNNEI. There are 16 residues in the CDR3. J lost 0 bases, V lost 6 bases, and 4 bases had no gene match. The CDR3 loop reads CASRGDRISGANVLTF. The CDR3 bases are TGTGCCAGCAGGGGGGACAGGATCTCTGGGGCCAACGTCCTGACTTTC.

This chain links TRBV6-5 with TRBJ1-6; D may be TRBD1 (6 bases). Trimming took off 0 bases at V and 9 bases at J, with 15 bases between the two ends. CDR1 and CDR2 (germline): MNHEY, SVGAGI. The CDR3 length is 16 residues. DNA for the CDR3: TGTGCCAGCAGTTACTCAGGTGTCAGGGGTCGTTCACCCCTCCACTTT. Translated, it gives CASSYSGVRGRSPLHF.

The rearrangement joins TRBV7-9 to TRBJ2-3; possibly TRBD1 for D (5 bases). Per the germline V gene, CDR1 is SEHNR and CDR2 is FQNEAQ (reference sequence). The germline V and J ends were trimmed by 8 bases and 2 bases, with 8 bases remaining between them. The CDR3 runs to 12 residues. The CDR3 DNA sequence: TGTGCCAGCGAAGGGGACACAGATACGCAGTATTTT. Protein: CASEGDTDTQYF.

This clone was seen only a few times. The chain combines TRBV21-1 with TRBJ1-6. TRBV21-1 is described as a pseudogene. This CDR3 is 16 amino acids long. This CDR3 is CASSQRRAGTNSPLHF. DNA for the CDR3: TGTGCCAGCAGCCAAAGGCGGGCAGGGACCAATTCACCCCTCCACTTT.

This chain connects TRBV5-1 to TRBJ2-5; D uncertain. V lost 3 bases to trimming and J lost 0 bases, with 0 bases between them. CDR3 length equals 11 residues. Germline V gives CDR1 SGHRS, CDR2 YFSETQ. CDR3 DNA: TGCGCCAGCAGCTACCAAGAGACCCAGTACTTC. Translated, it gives CASSYQETQYF.

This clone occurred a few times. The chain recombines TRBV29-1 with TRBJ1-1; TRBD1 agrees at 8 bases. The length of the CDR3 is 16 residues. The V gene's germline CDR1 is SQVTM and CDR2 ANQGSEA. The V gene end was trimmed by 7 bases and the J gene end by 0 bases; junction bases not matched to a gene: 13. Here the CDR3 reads CSALVRTGKLNTEAFF. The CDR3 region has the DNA TGCAGCGCCCTAGTTAGGACAGGGAAATTGAACACTGAAGCTTTCTTT.

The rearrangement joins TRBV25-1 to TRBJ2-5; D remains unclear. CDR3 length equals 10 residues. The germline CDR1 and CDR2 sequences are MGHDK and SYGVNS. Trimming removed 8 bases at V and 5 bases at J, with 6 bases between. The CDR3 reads CASWAETQYF. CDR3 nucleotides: TGTGCCAGCTGGGCGGAGACCCAGTACTTC.

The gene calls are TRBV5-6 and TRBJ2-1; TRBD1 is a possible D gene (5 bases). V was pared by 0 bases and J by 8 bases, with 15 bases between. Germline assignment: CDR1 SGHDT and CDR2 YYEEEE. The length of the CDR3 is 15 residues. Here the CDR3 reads CASSLGGQGRDEQFF. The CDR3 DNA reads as TGTGCCAGCAGCTTGGGCGGCCAGGGAAGGGATGAGCAGTTCTTC.

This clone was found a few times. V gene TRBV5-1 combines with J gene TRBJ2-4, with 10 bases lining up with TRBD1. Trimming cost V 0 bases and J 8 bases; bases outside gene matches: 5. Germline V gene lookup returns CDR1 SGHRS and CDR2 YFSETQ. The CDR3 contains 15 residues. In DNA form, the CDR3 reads TGCGCCAGCAGCTTGGGGACAGGGGGTATAGACATTCAGTACTTC. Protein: CASSLGTGGIDIQYF.

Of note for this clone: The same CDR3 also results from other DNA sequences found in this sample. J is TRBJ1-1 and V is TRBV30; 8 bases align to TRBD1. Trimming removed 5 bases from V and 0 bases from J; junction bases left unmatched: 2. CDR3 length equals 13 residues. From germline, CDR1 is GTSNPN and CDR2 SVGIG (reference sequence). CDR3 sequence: CAWGTGMNTEAFF. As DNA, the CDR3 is TGTGCCTGGGGGACAGGAATGAACACTGAAGCTTTCTTT.

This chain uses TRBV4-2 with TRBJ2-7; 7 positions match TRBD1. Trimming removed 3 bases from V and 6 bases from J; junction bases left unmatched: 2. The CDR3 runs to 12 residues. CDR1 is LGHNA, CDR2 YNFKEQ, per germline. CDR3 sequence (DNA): TGTGCCAGCAGCCACCGACAGGGCGAGCAGTACTTC. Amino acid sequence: CASSHRQGEQYF.

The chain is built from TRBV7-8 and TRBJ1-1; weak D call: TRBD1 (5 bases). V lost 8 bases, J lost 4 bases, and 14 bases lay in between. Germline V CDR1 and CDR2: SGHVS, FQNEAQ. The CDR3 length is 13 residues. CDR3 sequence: CASGWGAGTEAFF. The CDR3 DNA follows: TGTGCCAGCGGTTGGGGCGCGGGCACTGAAGCTTTCTTT.

For the CDR3, the DNA is TGTGCCAGCAGTTCACAGGGGTTGGATGGCTACACCTTC. It specifies CASSSQGLDGYTF. This chain links TRBV6-6 with TRBJ1-2; 7 bases line up with TRBD1. The CDR3 sequence is 13 residues long. The V gene end was trimmed by 4 bases and the J gene end by 6 bases; junction bases not matched to a gene: 5. Germline values: CDR1 MNHNY, CDR2 SVGAGI (reference sequence).

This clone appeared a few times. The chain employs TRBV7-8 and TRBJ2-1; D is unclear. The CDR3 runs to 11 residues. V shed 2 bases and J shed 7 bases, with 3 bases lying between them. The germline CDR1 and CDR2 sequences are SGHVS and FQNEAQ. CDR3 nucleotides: TGTGCCAGCAGCTTAAGTAATGAGCAGTTCTTC. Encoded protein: CASSLSNEQFF. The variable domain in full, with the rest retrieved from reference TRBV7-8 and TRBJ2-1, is GAGVSQSPRYKVAKRGQDVALRCDPISGHVSLFWYQQALGQGPEFLTYFQNEAQLDKSGLPSDRFFAERPEGSVSTLKIQRTQQEDSAVYLCASSLSNEQFFGPGTRLTVL.